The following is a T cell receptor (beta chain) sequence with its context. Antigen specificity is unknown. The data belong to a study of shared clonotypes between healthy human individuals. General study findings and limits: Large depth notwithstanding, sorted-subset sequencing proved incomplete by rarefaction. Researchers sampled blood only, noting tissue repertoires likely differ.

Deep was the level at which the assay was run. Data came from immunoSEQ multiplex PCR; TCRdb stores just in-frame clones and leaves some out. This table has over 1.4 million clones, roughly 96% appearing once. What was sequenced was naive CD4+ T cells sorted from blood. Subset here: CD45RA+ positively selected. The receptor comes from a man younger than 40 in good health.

The CDR3 sequence: CASSSPPDRGGNYGYTF. The CDR3, as DNA: TGTGCCAGCAGTTCTCCTCCCGACAGGGGAGGTAACTATGGCTACACCTTC. V is TRBV28 and J is TRBJ1-2; 8 bases agree with TRBD1. The V segment lost 4 bases and the J segment 1 base; nucleotides outside the gene matches: 11. This CDR3 contains 17 residues. Per the germline V gene, CDR1 is MDHEN and CDR2 is SYDVKM.